The rows below give T cell receptor beta chains drawn from one sample of a study of OX40 agonist ivuxolimab in advanced cancers. TCRdb keeps only in-frame clones here, not all; method: immunoSEQ multiplex PCR. Here the sample spans 100,000 or so clones, approximately 87% being singletons. The sequencing used CD4+ or CD8+ T cells sorted from blood, collected in a trial of the OX40 agonist ivuxolimab. These receptors came from an adult with an advanced solid tumor such as melanoma, head and neck, liver or kidney cancer. The CDR3 runs from the conserved cysteine through the conserved F or W.

v_call: TRBV7-3; j_call: TRBJ2-7; cdr3_aa: CASSLTGGYSYEQYF
v_call: TRBV5-1; j_call: TRBJ1-2; cdr3_aa: CASSLGDSAAGYTF
v_call: TRBV5-1; j_call: TRBJ2-2; cdr3_aa: CASSSDGNTGELFF
v_call: TRBV27; j_call: TRBJ1-5; cdr3_aa: CASSLPGGGQPQHF
v_call: TRBV13; j_call: TRBJ2-7; cdr3_aa: CASSLRASGKYGLVQYF
v_call: TRBV27; j_call: TRBJ2-7; cdr3_aa: CASRDGPYEQYF
v_call: TRBV19; j_call: TRBJ2-1; cdr3_aa: CASSISGTYNEQFF
v_call: TRBV19; j_call: TRBJ1-2; cdr3_aa: CASSTGFNYGYTF
v_call: TRBV7-9; j_call: TRBJ1-2; cdr3_aa: CASSSQGYGYTF
v_call: TRBV5-1; j_call: TRBJ1-6; cdr3_aa: CASSHTGPSSYNSPLHF
v_call: TRBV5-8; j_call: TRBJ2-3; cdr3_aa: CASSLAQGADTQYF
v_call: TRBV9; j_call: TRBJ2-3; cdr3_aa: CASSVVWDEGTQYF
v_call: TRBV18; j_call: TRBJ1-3; cdr3_aa: CASSQSDSGSGNTIYF
v_call: TRBV6-4; j_call: TRBJ1-1; cdr3_aa: CASSEEVTSTEAFF
v_call: TRBV11-2; j_call: TRBJ2-3; cdr3_aa: CASSLRVGGIDTQYF
v_call: TRBV19; j_call: NA; cdr3_aa: CASSSLGTNYEQYF
v_call: TRBV5-1; j_call: TRBJ1-2; cdr3_aa: CASSPDRVYGYTF
v_call: TRBV6-5; j_call: TRBJ2-3; cdr3_aa: CASRRGADTQYF
v_call: TRBV19; j_call: TRBJ1-4; cdr3_aa: CASSMSGNEKLFF
v_call: TRBV6-6; j_call: TRBJ1-1; cdr3_aa: CASSFMNTEAFF
v_call: TRBV7-3; j_call: TRBJ1-1; cdr3_aa: CASTAAQPNTEAFF
v_call: TRBV13; j_call: TRBJ2-1; cdr3_aa: CASSLAYEQFF
v_call: TRBV7-9; j_call: TRBJ1-5; cdr3_aa: CASSLAGVNQPQHF
v_call: TRBV5-6; j_call: TRBJ2-7; cdr3_aa: CASSSASSYEQYF
v_call: TRBV27; j_call: TRBJ2-7; cdr3_aa: CASSYGTAYEQYF
v_call: TRBV5-1; j_call: TRBJ2-7; cdr3_aa: CASSLGLSPGQGNEQYF
v_call: TRBV15; j_call: TRBJ2-7; cdr3_aa: CATSRDYGDNYEQYF
v_call: TRBV27; j_call: TRBJ1-2; cdr3_aa: CASSFAAPNYGYTF
v_call: TRBV7-9; j_call: TRBJ2-1; cdr3_aa: CASSLANEQFF
v_call: TRBV7-2; j_call: TRBJ1-1; cdr3_aa: CASSSQQNTEAFF
v_call: TRBV7-3; j_call: TRBJ2-3; cdr3_aa: CASSLQGSTDTQYF
v_call: TRBV5-5; j_call: TRBJ2-3; cdr3_aa: CASSLQDTTDTQYF
v_call: TRBV10-3; j_call: TRBJ2-3; cdr3_aa: CAISLRLTDTQYF
v_call: TRBV11-1; j_call: TRBJ2-5; cdr3_aa: CASSPQTQGTQYF
v_call: TRBV7-9; j_call: TRBJ2-1; cdr3_aa: CASQGGVYNEQFF
v_call: TRBV19; j_call: TRBJ2-1; cdr3_aa: CASSSGDTSSSYNEQFF
v_call: TRBV30; j_call: TRBJ2-1; cdr3_aa: CAWSVMDEQFF
v_call: TRBV6-5; j_call: NA; cdr3_aa: CASSRPGQGSYEQYF
v_call: TRBV7-2; j_call: TRBJ2-3; cdr3_aa: CASSSYGVDTQYF
v_call: TRBV7-9; j_call: TRBJ1-2; cdr3_aa: CASSLAPENYGYTF
v_call: TRBV2; j_call: TRBJ2-1; cdr3_aa: CASSAGQGGNEQFF
v_call: TRBV29-1; j_call: TRBJ1-1; cdr3_aa: CSGRGQGGPSNTEAFF
v_call: TRBV2; j_call: TRBJ2-1; cdr3_aa: CASSDRGNEQFF
v_call: TRBV19; j_call: TRBJ2-1; cdr3_aa: CASSISSGGPNEQFF
v_call: TRBV19; j_call: TRBJ1-5; cdr3_aa: CASSRPRDRVNQPQHF
v_call: TRBV7-2; j_call: TRBJ1-5; cdr3_aa: CASNQGSGNQPQHF
v_call: TRBV27; j_call: TRBJ1-2; cdr3_aa: CASSWDRAYGYTF
v_call: TRBV10-2; j_call: TRBJ2-2; cdr3_aa: CASTGLPNTGELFF
v_call: TRBV19; j_call: TRBJ1-2; cdr3_aa: CASSIGTANYGYTF
v_call: TRBV18; j_call: TRBJ2-1; cdr3_aa: CASSPRGYSYNEQFF
v_call: TRBV5-1; j_call: TRBJ1-4; cdr3_aa: CASSSGRLNEKLFF
v_call: TRBV12-5; j_call: TRBJ2-1; cdr3_aa: CASGLIGGSYNEQFF